The T cell receptor (beta chain) described here comes from a study of blood T cell repertoires in COVID-19. Study at large: The cDNA or gDNA used as material had been derived from T cells, B-cell-depleted T cells, or PBMCs.

CDR3 length equals 12 residues. Deletions cut 5 bases from V and 2 bases from J, with 6 bases between. Germline V gene data show CDR1 as LGHDT and CDR2 as YNNKEL (reference sequence). The method was immunoSEQ multiplex PCR; TCRdb's version includes in-frame clones alone and lacks a portion of them. The sample has over 200,000 clones, around four fifths seen once; the top ten hold about 5.7%. Sequences were obtained from peripheral blood. This receptor was obtained from a man aged 80 or over with acute or convalescent COVID-19. V is TRBV3-1 (or the pseudogene TRBV3-2) and J is TRBJ2-5; D gene uncertain. CDR3 in DNA: TGTGCCAGCAGCACTTTACAAGAGACCCAGTACTTC. Its protein is CASSTLQETQYF.